Each of the 30 T cell receptor beta chains below was sequenced from the same sample in a study of Ad26.COV2.S vaccination and SARS-CoV-2 variants. The method was immunoSEQ multiplex PCR; TCRdb's version includes in-frame clones alone and lacks a portion of them. The table records 180,000 or so clones, roughly 85% of them present only once. Sequences were derived from peripheral blood, sampled after recovery from COVID-19. Receptor source: a human donor who had recovered from COVID-19.

The gene calls are TRBV21-1 and TRBJ1-2. TRBV21-1 has pseudogene status. The CDR3 has 16 amino acids. For the CDR3, the DNA is TGTGCCAGCAGCTCGAAGAACACGGAACCTAACTATGGCTACACCTTC. Translation: CASSSKNTEPNYGYTF.

The chain combines TRBV11-3 with TRBJ2-6; 9 bases match TRBD2. J was trimmed by 1 base and V by 5 bases; bases with no gene match: 9. The germline V gene encodes CDR1 SGHNT and CDR2 YENEEA. The CDR3 is 18 residues long. CDR3 region: CASSSGGTSPSGANVLTF. The CDR3 region has the DNA TGTGCCAGCAGCAGCGGGGGGACCTCACCATCTGGGGCCAACGTCCTGACTTTC.

This clone occurred many times. The chain links TRBV19 to TRBJ2-7; TRBD1 might be the D (5 bases). Per the germline V gene, CDR1 is LNHDA and CDR2 is SQIVND (reference sequence). The V end was cut by 3 bases, the J end by 0 bases, with 9 bases between. There are 14 residues in the CDR3. The CDR3 loop is CASSIQDTSYEQYF. The DNA of the CDR3 is TGTGCCAGTAGTATCCAGGACACCTCCTACGAGCAGTACTTC.

The V call is TRBV5-1, the J call TRBJ1-5; the match to TRBD1 covers 7 bases. This CDR3 spans 14 amino acids. CDR1 and CDR2 (germline): SGHRS, YFSETQ. V trimming: 3 bases; J trimming: 4 bases; junction bases outside the gene matches: 4. The CDR3 protein is CASSWDSTNQPQHF. The CDR3 DNA sequence: TGCGCCAGCAGCTGGGACAGCACAAATCAGCCCCAGCATTTT. Based on the CDR3 plus reference TRBV5-1 and TRBJ1-5, the full variable domain is KAGVTQTPRYLIKTRGQQVTLSCSPISGHRSVSWYQQTPGQGLQFLFEYFSETQRNKGNFPGRFSGRQFSNSRSEMNVSTLELGDSALYLCASSWDSTNQPQHFGDGTRLSIL.

The rearrangement uses TRBV7-3 and TRBJ1-2, with D hard to call. The CDR3 runs 13 residues. V was clipped by 5 bases and J by 11 bases, with 18 bases between them. Germline lookup yields CDR1 SGHTA and CDR2 FQGTGA. CDR3 sequence: CASSVGRSSRYTF. The CDR3 DNA reads TGTGCCAGCAGCGTTGGAAGGTCCTCGCGGTACACCTTC.

This chain joins TRBV20-1 and TRBJ2-1; TRBD2 matches 9 bases. Looked up from germline, CDR1 is DFQATT and CDR2 is SNEGSKA (reference sequence). The length of the CDR3 is 14 residues. The ends lost 3 bases at V and 1 base at J; junction bases unmatched: 1. Here the CDR3 reads CSASTSGSYNEQFF. CDR3 coding DNA: TGCAGTGCTAGTACTAGCGGGTCCTACAATGAGCAGTTCTTC.

This clone was observed a handful of times. Written as DNA, the CDR3 is TGTGCCAGCAGTCAGACCCAGAGGGATAATGAAAAACTGTTTTTT. Translation gives CASSQTQRDNEKLFF. The chain links TRBV7-9 to TRBJ1-4; D is uncertain. This CDR3 spans 15 amino acids. The germline V gene has CDR1 SEHNR and CDR2 FQNEAQ (reference sequence). V lost 6 bases and J 4 bases, leaving 15 bases between the germline ends. Based on the CDR3 plus reference TRBV7-9 and TRBJ1-4, the full variable domain is DTGVSQNPRHKITKRGQNVTFRCDPISEHNRLYWYRQTLGQGPEFLTYFQNEAQLEKSRLLSDRFSAERPKGSFSTLEIQRTEQGDSAMYLCASSQTQRDNEKLFFGSGTQLSVL.

A few counts support this clone. The chain recombines TRBV3-1 (or the pseudogene TRBV3-2) with TRBJ2-7; possibly TRBD2 for D (6 bases). CDR3 length equals 15 residues. Trimming left V 0 bases short and J 6 bases short, with 15 bases between. Germline V gene sequence: CDR1 LGHDT, CDR2 YNNKEL (reference sequence). CDR3 region: CASSQDRRGAGEQYF. The CDR3 DNA follows: TGTGCCAGCAGCCAAGATCGCCGGGGAGCGGGCGAGCAGTACTTC.

The V and J genes are TRBV7-9 and TRBJ1-5; D remains ambiguous. Germline V gene sequence: CDR1 SEHNR, CDR2 FQNEAQ (reference sequence). Trimming took 10 bases from V and 4 from J, leaving 8 bases between them. This CDR3 has 11 amino acids. CDR3 nucleotides: TGTGCCATGAGGCTAAATCAGCCCCAGCATTTT. This translates into CAMRLNQPQHF.

The V call is TRBV14, the J call TRBJ2-1; TRBD1 matches 9 bases. The germline gives CDR1 SGHDN, CDR2 FVKESK. V gave up 4 bases and J gave up 5 bases; unmatched junction bases: 9. The CDR3 has 16 residues. CDR3 sequence reads: CASSRIPGQGDNEQFF. In nucleotides, the CDR3 is TGTGCCAGCAGCCGCATCCCGGGACAGGGAGACAATGAGCAGTTCTTC.

This chain uses TRBV20-1 with TRBJ2-3, with no clear D. Germline V CDR1 and CDR2: DFQATT, SNEGSKA (reference sequence). This CDR3 is built from 10 residues. CDR3 in amino acids: CIPGTDTQYF. CDR3 DNA: TGCATCCCGGGCACAGATACGCAGTATTTT.

The chain combines TRBV7-9 with TRBJ2-3; 7 nucleotides match TRBD1. V gave up 5 bases and J gave up 2 bases; unmatched junction bases: 10. The length of the CDR3 is 16 residues. Germline loops: CDR1 SEHNR, CDR2 FQNEAQ (reference sequence). This chain's CDR3 is CASSRTGQADTDTQYF. CDR3 sequence (DNA): TGTGCCAGCAGCCGAACTGGACAGGCGGACACAGATACGCAGTATTTT. Full variable domain (remainder filled in from reference TRBV7-9 and TRBJ2-3): DTGVSQNPRHKITKRGQNVTFRCDPISEHNRLYWYRQTLGQGPEFLTYFQNEAQLEKSRLLSDRFSAERPKGSFSTLEIQRTEQGDSAMYLCASSRTGQADTDTQYFGPGTRLTVL.

The V and J genes are TRBV7-8 and TRBJ2-1; 14 bases are a match to TRBD2. CDR1 is SGHVS, CDR2 FQNEAQ, per germline. With V trimmed by 4 bases and J by 0 bases, 8 bases remained unmatched. The CDR3 runs 19 residues. The CDR3 DNA reads TGTGCCAGCAGCTCTGGACTAGCGGGGGGTCCGATCTCCTACAATGAGCAGTTCTTC. Protein product: CASSSGLAGGPISYNEQFF.

The chain joins TRBV27 to TRBJ2-2; tentatively, D is TRBD2 (6 bases). CDR3 size: 15 residues. Germline CDR1 and CDR2: MNHEY and SMNVEV (reference sequence). The V gene lost 3 bases and the J gene lost 5 bases, with 13 bases spanning the gap. CDR3 DNA: TGTGCCAGCAGTTTGGGGGGTCCGGGGACCGGGGAGCTGTTTTTT. Translating it yields CASSLGGPGTGELFF.

The count of this clone is one. The chain joins TRBV7-3 to TRBJ1-2; D not certain. Germline values: CDR1 SGHTA, CDR2 FQGTGA. CDR3 length: 18 residues. With 5 bases removed from V and 1 base from J, the gap between germline ends came to 23 bases. The CDR3 loop reads CASSRGPGRSRVNYGYTF. Here the CDR3 DNA reads TGTGCCAGCAGCCGAGGTCCGGGCAGAAGCCGAGTTAACTATGGCTACACCTTC.

The chain is built from TRBV5-4 and TRBJ2-1; 8 nucleotides agree with TRBD1. J gave up 6 bases and V 4 bases, and 18 bases lay outside the gene matches. Germline V gene sequence: CDR1 SGHNT, CDR2 YYREEE (reference sequence). The CDR3 runs to 18 residues. CDR3: CASSARRQGSSLGNEQFF. The CDR3 DNA reads TGTGCCAGCAGCGCCCGGCGACAGGGGAGTTCCCTCGGCAATGAGCAGTTCTTC.

The chain employs TRBV28 and TRBJ1-2; D is unclear. The V end lost 3 bases, the J end lost 2 bases, and 22 bases lay between the germline ends. This CDR3 has 18 residues. CDR1 and CDR2 from the germline V gene are MDHEN and SYDVKM. The CDR3 region has the DNA TGTGCCAGCAGTTTCGGGTTTGGGGTAAGACGTCCCAACTATGGCTACACCTTC. Amino acid sequence: CASSFGFGVRRPNYGYTF.

The chain links TRBV3-1 (or the pseudogene TRBV3-2) to TRBJ2-3, with no clear D. Trimming took off 1 base at V and 1 base at J, with 9 bases between the two ends. The CDR3 runs 15 residues. Germline values: CDR1 LGHDT, CDR2 YNNKEL (reference sequence). This chain's CDR3 is CASSQGNGRTDTQYF. The CDR3 nucleotides read TGTGCCAGCAGCCAAGGTAACGGCCGCACAGATACGCAGTATTTT.

The chain joins TRBV29-1 to TRBJ2-7; 10 positions match TRBD1. The CDR3 covers 13 residues. The trim removed 3 bases at V and 3 bases at J, leaving 2 bases unmatched. Germline CDR1 reads SQVTM; CDR2 reads ANQGSEA. In DNA form, the CDR3 reads TGCAGCGTTGAGACAGGGGGCATCTACGAGCAGTACTTC. Protein sequence: CSVETGGIYEQYF.

V gene TRBV5-4 combines with J gene TRBJ2-5, with a possible D match to TRBD1 (5 bases). With 2 bases removed from V and 1 base from J, the gap between germline ends came to 9 bases. The length of the CDR3 is 14 residues. CDR1 is SGHNT, CDR2 YYREEE, per germline (reference sequence). In DNA, the CDR3 is TGTGCCAGCAGCTTACAGGCCCTCCAAGAGACCCAGTACTTC. Its translation is CASSLQALQETQYF.

This chain uses TRBV29-1 with TRBJ2-1, with 7 bases aligning to TRBD2. J lost 3 bases, V lost 5 bases, and 4 bases had no gene match. The CDR3 totals 13 residues. The germline V gene encodes CDR1 SQVTM and CDR2 ANQGSEA. CDR3 in DNA: TGCAGCGTTTCGGGGGGACTCTACAATGAGCAGTTCTTC. This encodes CSVSGGLYNEQFF.

The gene calls are TRBV2 and TRBJ2-1; 14 bases align to TRBD2. J was trimmed by 7 bases and V by 3 bases; bases with no gene match: 11. CDR3 length: 18 amino acids. Germline V gene sequence: CDR1 SNHLY, CDR2 FYNNEI. The CDR3 coding sequence is TGTGCCAGCAGTGAGTGGGTGACTAGCGGGGGGGCCGTAAATGAGCAGTTCTTC. Its translation: CASSEWVTSGGAVNEQFF.

The chain employs TRBV7-2 and TRBJ1-1; D gene ambiguous. The germline V and J ends were trimmed by 6 bases and 0 bases, with 2 bases remaining between them. The germline V gene encodes CDR1 SGHTA and CDR2 FQGNSA. The CDR3 is made up of 11 amino acids. In DNA, the CDR3 is TGTGCCAGCAGAATGAACACTGAAGCTTTCTTT. This sequence encodes CASRMNTEAFF.

The chain combines TRBV5-1 with TRBJ2-1, with a weak D call TRBD1 (5 bases). The CDR3 has 12 amino acids. V lost 8 bases and J 7 bases, leaving 13 bases between the germline ends. The germline gives CDR1 SGHRS, CDR2 YFSETQ. Here the CDR3 DNA reads TGCGCCAGTTTTGTGGGGCAGAATGAGCAGTTCTTC. Protein sequence: CASFVGQNEQFF.

The chain combines TRBV3-1 (or the pseudogene TRBV3-2) with TRBJ1-6; D uncertain. The germline V gene has CDR1 LGHDT and CDR2 YNNKEL (reference sequence). The CDR3 consists of 13 residues. Trimming cost V 3 bases and J 9 bases, with 9 bases left between them. Written as DNA, the CDR3 is TGTGCCAGCAGCCAGGGCGGGAGTTCACCCCTCCACTTT. Its protein product is CASSQGGSSPLHF.

The CDR3 nucleotides are TGTGCCAGCAGTGGATCGACTAGCGGGAAAGATACAGATACGCAGTATTTT. Protein: CASSGSTSGKDTDTQYF. V is TRBV2 and J is TRBJ2-3, with TRBD2 matching over 11 bases. The V segment lost 4 bases and the J segment 3 bases; nucleotides outside the gene matches: 9. This CDR3 is 17 amino acids long. Germline values: CDR1 SNHLY, CDR2 FYNNEI.

CDR3 in DNA: TGTGCCAGCAGCTTAGGCCCAGCCAGAGGGGATGAGCAGTTCTTC. Amino acid sequence: CASSLGPARGDEQFF. This sequence joins TRBV11-1 and TRBJ2-1; D possibly matches TRBD1 or TRBD2 (5 bases each). The CDR3 has 15 amino acids. V lost 1 base to trimming and J lost 8 bases, with 15 bases between them. Germline V gives CDR1 SGHAT, CDR2 FQDESV (reference sequence).

This chain connects TRBV19 to TRBJ1-1; 7 bases match TRBD1. Germline values: CDR1 LNHDA, CDR2 SQIVND (reference sequence). CDR3 size: 16 residues. The trim removed 4 bases at V and 5 bases at J, leaving 13 bases unmatched. The CDR3, as DNA: TGTGCCAGTAGTACCATCCCTCGACAGGGAACGACTGAAGCTTTCTTT. Protein product: CASSTIPRQGTTEAFF.

This rearrangement joins TRBV6-5 to TRBJ2-7, with a tentative D call TRBD2 (7 bases). Trimming removed 9 bases from V and 6 bases from J, with 24 bases in between. This CDR3 is 15 amino acids long. Germline values: CDR1 MNHEY, CDR2 SVGAGI. CDR3 nucleotide sequence: TGTGCCAGTATCGGACAGTTCGTAGGGGAGGGCGAGCAGTACTTC. It is translated as CASIGQFVGEGEQYF.

This chain uses TRBV21-1 with TRBJ1-3; the listed D gene, TRBD1, was not tested against the DNA. TRBV21-1 is a recognized pseudogene. The CDR3 runs to 22 residues. The CDR3 bases are TGTGCCAGCAGCAAATCGAAGGGGAACATAGTTAGGGTTATAAGCTCTGGAAACACCATATATTTT. Protein product: CASSKSKGNIVRVISSGNTIYF.